The clone carrying this T cell receptor (beta chain) is a singleton in its sample. Antigen unknown. The data are from a study of regulatory T cells in long-lasting Graves disease. The TCR beta library used iRepertoire HTBI primers with Arm-PCR amplification of CDR3. TCRdb processed the multiplex PCR reads anew with MiXCR; each CDR3 protein has one entry. The repertoire consists of roughly 450,000 distinct CDR3 sequences, with less than 25% occurring once and the leading ten covering 7% to 9.5%. Time point given: persistent/refractory GD, antithyroid drugs over 5 years with positive TRAb. TCR sequences were obtained from RNA taken from PBMCs. Broader study findings: The TCR repertoire of persistent Graves' patients was less diverse than that of newly diagnosed ones. Persistent disease preferred TRBV28, TRBJ1-2 and TRBJ2-5; new disease, TRBV20-1 and TRBJ2-1. A greater number of public clonotypes (approximately 2,500) was shared by persistent patients than by new patients (about 880).

In germline, CDR1 is DFQATT, CDR2 SNEGSKA (reference sequence). The CDR3 has 15 amino acids. V lost 5 bases and J 6 bases, leaving 22 bases between the germline ends. The clonotype comes from a female donor with Graves disease. The material was peripheral blood mononuclear cells (PBMCs), obtained when the disease was refractory, from a patient treated with antithyroid drugs. The chain is built from TRBV20-1 and TRBJ1-1, with D tentatively TRBD1 (5 bases). CDR3 DNA: TGCAGTGCTCCCCGGGGGGTAGGTGGATTCTCTGAAGCTTTCTTT. Amino acid sequence: CSAPRGVGGFSEAFF.